These T cell receptor beta chains were read from a single sample in a study of T cells in Graves' hyperthyroidism and ophthalmopathy. Via MiXCR, TCRdb re-called the multiplex PCR reads, giving one row per CDR3 protein. The sample has about 620,000 distinct CDR3 sequences; roughly 15% are singletons. Specimen: blood. Source of these receptors: a woman aged 25 to 45 with Graves' hyperthyroidism. Each CDR3 is given with its conserved first and last residue. A D gene is named only where the DNA matches it firmly. Where a row states a size, it is once, few, many or the class of an expanded clone; other rows omit it.

TRBJ2-4 | few | NA | TRBV7-9 | CASSLGGGADKNIQYF | TGTGCCAGCAGCTTAGGAGGGGGGGCTGACAAAAACATTCAGTACTTC
TRBJ2-2 | many | NA | TRBV24-1 | CATSDTRVLSGELFF | TGTGCCACCAGTGATACCAGGGTATTGTCCGGGGAGCTGTTTTTT
TRBJ2-7 | NA | TRBD2 | TRBV10-3 | CAISGLAGEIYEQYF | TGTGCCATCAGCGGACTAGCGGGTGAAATCTACGAGCAGTACTTC
TRBJ2-2 | many | NA | TRBV12-3/TRBV12-4 | CASSFYPGELFF | TGTGCCAGCAGTTTCTACCCCGGGGAGCTGTTTTTT
TRBJ2-1 | few | NA | TRBV30 | CAWRGSLYNEQFF | TGTGCCTGGAGGGGCAGCCTCTACAATGAGCAGTTCTTC
TRBJ1-5 | few | NA | TRBV28 | CASTRPGWSNQPQHF | TGTGCCAGCACCCGGCCAGGGTGGAGCAATCAGCCCCAGCATTTT
TRBJ2-1 | many | NA | TRBV27 | CASSLRGRIKPYNEQFF | TGTGCCAGCAGTTTACGGGGTCGGATAAAACCTTACAATGAGCAGTTCTTC
TRBJ2-5 | few | NA | TRBV19 | CASSRGTIRRETQYF | TGTGCCAGTAGTAGGGGGACAATTAGGAGAGAGACCCAGTACTTC
TRBJ2-7 | NA | TRBD2 | TRBV6-5 | CASSGRTSGRSEQYF | TGTGCCAGCAGTGGACGGACTAGCGGGAGGAGCGAGCAGTACTTC
TRBJ1-1 | many | TRBD1 | TRBV20-1 | CSAVYRDRVTEAFF | TGCAGTGCTGTATACCGGGACAGGGTAACTGAAGCTTTCTTT
TRBJ2-1 | many | TRBD2 | TRBV12-3/TRBV12-4 | CASSLAQLAGVVNEQFF | TGTGCCAGCAGTCTAGCCCAACTAGCGGGAGTCGTCAATGAGCAGTTCTTC
TRBJ2-1 | many | TRBD2 | TRBV3-1 | CASSQAGTSGRNEQFF | TGTGCCAGCAGCCAAGCAGGGACTAGCGGGAGGAATGAGCAGTTCTTC
TRBJ2-1 | many | TRBD2 | TRBV6-1 | CASSDAGGAGEQFF | TGTGCCAGCAGTGATGCGGGAGGGGCGGGCGAGCAGTTCTTC
TRBJ2-5 | NA | NA | TRBV7-8 | CASSAGPGPSEAQYF | TGTGCCAGCAGCGCAGGTCCTGGTCCATCGGAGGCCCAGTACTTC
TRBJ2-7 | many | TRBD2 | TRBV10-3 | CATSPSGSSYEQYF | TGTGCCACCTCCCCTAGCGGGAGTTCCTACGAGCAGTACTTC
TRBJ1-2 | few | NA | TRBV15 | CATSRERYGNYGYTF | TGTGCCACCAGCAGAGAGCGCTACGGGAACTATGGCTACACCTTC
TRBJ1-2 | NA | NA | TRBV27 | CASSLYPDSLYGYTF | TGTGCCAGCAGTTTATACCCGGACAGCCTCTATGGCTACACCTTC
TRBJ2-1 | many | NA | TRBV13 | CASTPNGFYNEQFF | TGTGCCAGCACACCCAACGGCTTCTACAATGAGCAGTTCTTC
TRBJ1-2 | many | NA | TRBV18 | CASSPESRGYTF | TGTGCCAGCTCACCTGAGTCCAGGGGCTACACCTTC
TRBJ2-2 | NA | NA | TRBV20-1 | CSARPPRSGNTGELFF | TGCAGTGCTAGACCTCCCCGGAGCGGGAACACCGGGGAGCTGTTTTTT
TRBJ1-4 | few | NA | TRBV20-1 | CSVKAGDEKLFF | TGCAGTGTTAAAGCGGGGGATGAAAAACTGTTTTTT
TRBJ2-5 | many | TRBD2 | TRBV7-2 | CASSLGSSGGQETQYF | TGTGCCAGCAGCTTAGGCTCTAGCGGGGGGCAAGAGACCCAGTACTTC
TRBJ2-5 | many | TRBD2 | TRBV20-1 | CSAYGSGGVQETQYF | TGCAGTGCCTACGGGAGCGGGGGAGTCCAAGAGACCCAGTACTTC
TRBJ1-1 | many | NA | TRBV3-1 | CASSKQGKNTEAFF | TGTGCCAGCAGCAAACAGGGTAAAAACACTGAAGCTTTCTTT
TRBJ2-2 | NA | NA | TRBV7-3 | CASSSSQGRNTGELFF | TGTGCCAGCAGCTCCTCTCAGGGCCGGAACACCGGGGAGCTGTTTTTT
TRBJ1-5 | many | NA | TRBV28 | CASTPESGNQPQHF | TGTGCCAGCACCCCCGAGTCAGGGAATCAGCCCCAGCATTTT
TRBJ2-1 | many | TRBD2 | TRBV12-5 | CASGPLASGATSYNEQFF | TGTGCTAGTGGCCCCCTCGCTAGCGGGGCCACCTCCTACAATGAGCAGTTCTTC
TRBJ2-1 | many | NA | TRBV20-1 | CSARDGQNNEQFF | TGCAGTGCTAGGGACGGGCAGAACAATGAGCAGTTCTTC
TRBJ2-1 | many | NA | TRBV6-1 | CASRAGTASYNEQFF | TGTGCCAGCAGGGCCGGGACGGCCTCCTACAATGAGCAGTTCTTC
TRBJ2-1 | NA | NA | TRBV7-3 | CASSLSHLGEQFF | TGTGCCAGCAGCCTATCCCACTTAGGTGAGCAGTTCTTC
TRBJ2-7 | many | TRBD1 | TRBV20-1 | CSAGPGGGFSYEQYF | TGCAGTGCGGGCCCAGGGGGCGGATTTTCCTACGAGCAGTACTTC
TRBJ1-2 | many | NA | TRBV28 | CASRSQGSGYTF | TGTGCCAGCAGATCACAGGGATCTGGCTACACCTTC
TRBJ2-1 | NA | NA | TRBV11-3 | CASSLGTGLRNERFF | TGTGCCAGCAGCTTAGGTACAGGGCTAAGGAATGAGCGGTTCTTC
TRBJ2-7 | few | NA | TRBV3-1 | CASSQEGGRGSYEQYF | TGTGCCAGCAGCCAAGAAGGTGGGAGGGGGTCCTACGAGCAGTACTTC
TRBJ2-1 | many | NA | TRBV3-1 | CASSPIPAGANNEQFF | TGTGCCAGCAGCCCCATCCCTGCCGGGGCCAACAATGAGCAGTTCTTC
TRBJ1-2 | many | NA | TRBV20-1 | CSAREDRGGNYGYTF | TGCAGTGCTAGAGAAGACAGAGGGGGTAACTATGGCTACACCTTC
TRBJ1-1 | many | NA | TRBV12-3/TRBV12-4 | CASSVKRTSAEAFF | TGTGCCAGCAGTGTAAAACGGACCTCGGCTGAAGCTTTCTTT
TRBJ1-2 | many | NA | TRBV10-3 | CAISPEAGVYAYGYTF | TGTGCCATCAGTCCAGAGGCGGGGGTCTACGCCTATGGCTACACCTTC
TRBJ2-5 | NA | TRBD1 | TRBV6-5 | CASSFPGTGGRKYF | TGTGCCAGCAGTTTCCCCGGGACAGGGGGAAGAAAGTACTTC
TRBJ2-7 | few | NA | TRBV5-1 | CASSLVREPAEQYF | TGCGCCAGCAGCTTGGTTAGGGAACCTGCCGAGCAGTACTTC
TRBJ1-4 | many | NA | TRBV7-8 | CASSLYGGEKLFF | TGTGCCAGCAGCTTATATGGGGGTGAAAAACTGTTTTTT
TRBJ2-1 | NA | TRBD2 | TRBV10-2 | CASTETSGRKKQFF | TGCGCCAGCACGGAGACTAGCGGGAGAAAAAAGCAGTTCTTC
TRBJ2-4 | NA | NA | TRBV10-3 | CAISESGKVAKNIQYF | TGTGCCATCAGTGAGTCGGGGAAGGTGGCCAAAAACATTCAGTACTTC
TRBJ2-2 | NA | TRBD2 | TRBV25-1 | CASSGLWTSGNTGELFF | TGTGCCAGCAGTGGACTCTGGACTAGCGGGAACACCGGGGAGCTGTTTTTT
TRBJ2-2 | few | TRBD2 | TRBV9 | CASSASGRMVGELFF | TGTGCCAGCAGCGCAAGCGGGAGAATGGTCGGGGAGCTGTTTTTT
TRBJ2-7 | many | TRBD1 | TRBV6-1 | CASSPQTGGGLYEQYF | TGTGCCAGCAGTCCTCAGACAGGGGGGGGCCTCTACGAGCAGTACTTC
TRBJ2-7 | NA | NA | TRBV15 | CATRPGQTSSYEQYF | TGTGCCACCAGGCCAGGACAGACGAGCTCCTACGAGCAGTACTTC
TRBJ2-7 | many | NA | TRBV25-1 | CASSEKGRFYEQYF | TGTGCCAGCAGTGAAAAGGGCAGGTTTTACGAGCAGTACTTC
TRBJ1-4 | NA | NA | TRBV7-2 | CASSWDGLNEKLFF | TGTGCCAGCAGCTGGGACGGGTTAAATGAAAAACTGTTTTTT
TRBJ1-5 | NA | NA | TRBV5-1 | CASSLGDTGGQPQHF | TGCGCCAGCAGCTTGGGTGACACGGGGGGTCAGCCCCAGCATTTT
TRBJ1-5 | NA | NA | TRBV28 | CASSLVLSNQPQHF | TGTGCCAGCAGTTTAGTGCTGAGCAATCAGCCCCAGCATTTT
TRBJ1-3 | NA | NA | TRBV19 | CASTRGSSGNTIYF | TGTGCCAGTACACGGGGTAGCTCTGGAAACACCATATATTTT
TRBJ2-3 | many | TRBD2 | TRBV2 | CASSDQGGRWLDTQYF | TGTGCCAGCAGTGATCAGGGCGGGAGATGGCTAGATACGCAGTATTTT
TRBJ1-5 | once | NA | TRBV15 | CATSSSTASYSNQPRHF | TGTGCCACCAGCTCCTCCACGGCCTCGTATAGCAATCAGCCCCGGCATTTT